This TCR beta chain was captured by sequencing in a study of blood T cell repertoires in COVID-19. Under the authors' procedure: It was from reference gene primer amplification that nucleated cell counts were estimated. This table comes from immunoSEQ multiplex PCR, and its TCRdb copy is limited to in-frame clones, with some not included. For V, J and clone size, that table is used; D and trimming come from the DNA. The sample shows about 110,000 clones, about 90% of them seen only once. This clone showed up just a few times. The sequenced material came from peripheral blood. The clonotype was recovered from a human donor in a cohort sampled during active COVID-19.

CDR3 region: CASSVFRDNYGYTF. The CDR3 coding sequence is TGTGCCAGCAGTGTCTTCAGGGATAACTATGGCTACACCTTC. J is TRBJ1-2 and V is TRBV28; D might be TRBD1 (5 bases). CDR3 length: 14 residues. Germline assignment: CDR1 MDHEN and CDR2 SYDVKM. Trimming removed 5 bases from V and 1 base from J, with 11 bases in between.